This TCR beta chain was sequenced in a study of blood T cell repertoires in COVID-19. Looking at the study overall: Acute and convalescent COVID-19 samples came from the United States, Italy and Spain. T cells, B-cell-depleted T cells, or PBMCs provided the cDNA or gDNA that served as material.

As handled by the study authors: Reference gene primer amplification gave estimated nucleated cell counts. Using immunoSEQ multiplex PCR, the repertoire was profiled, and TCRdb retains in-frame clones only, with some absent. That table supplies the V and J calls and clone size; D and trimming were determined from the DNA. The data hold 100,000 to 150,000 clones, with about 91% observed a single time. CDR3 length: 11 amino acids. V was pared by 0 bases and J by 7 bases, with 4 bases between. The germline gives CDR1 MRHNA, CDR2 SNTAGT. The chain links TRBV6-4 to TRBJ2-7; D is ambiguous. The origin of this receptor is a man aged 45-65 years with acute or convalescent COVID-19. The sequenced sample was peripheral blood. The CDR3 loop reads CASSDSSEQYF. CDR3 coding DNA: TGTGCCAGCAGTGACTCGAGTGAGCAGTACTTC.